The 10 T cell receptor beta chains in this list originate from one sample, sequenced in a study of OX40 agonist ivuxolimab in advanced cancers. Produced via immunoSEQ multiplex PCR; TCRdb's table is partial and in-frame only. This table holds tens of thousands of clones, approximately 82% found once. The material was CD4+ or CD8+ T cells sorted from blood, obtained in a trial of the OX40 agonist ivuxolimab. These receptors all come from an adult with an advanced solid tumor such as melanoma, head and neck, liver or kidney cancer.

The rearrangement joins TRBV25-1 to TRBJ2-2; the D gene is possibly TRBD1 (6 bases). With 8 bases removed from V and 1 base from J, the gap between germline ends came to 11 bases. The CDR3 consists of 14 residues. Germline assignment: CDR1 MGHDK and CDR2 SYGVNS. CDR3 sequence (DNA): TGTGCCAGCCGAAGACAGGAGAACACCGGGGAGCTGTTTTTT. This translates into CASRRQENTGELFF. The full variable domain, rest sourced from reference TRBV25-1 and TRBJ2-2, is EADIYQTPRYLVIGTGKKITLECSQTMGHDKMYWYQQDPGMELHLIHYSYGVNSTEKGDLSSESTVSRIRTEHFPLTLESARPSHTSQYLCASRRQENTGELFFGEGSRLTVL.

This rearrangement joins TRBV4-3 to TRBJ2-7; D unclear. Germline CDR1 and CDR2: LGHNA and YSLEER. The germline V and J ends were trimmed by 3 bases and 0 bases, with 18 bases remaining between them. The CDR3 extends over 17 amino acids. The DNA for the CDR3 is TGCGCCAGCAGCCACGAATGGCCGGGTCCTAGCTCCTACGAGCAGTACTTC. It is translated as CASSHEWPGPSSYEQYF.

The chain links TRBV18 to TRBJ1-1; tentative D call: TRBD1 (6 bases). The CDR3 has 13 amino acids. The germline V gene encodes CDR1 KGHSH and CDR2 LQKENI. V was shortened by 5 bases and J by 3 bases, with 10 bases between the two germline ends. This CDR3 reads CASSAGGYTEAFF. The DNA of the CDR3 is TGTGCCAGCTCAGCGGGGGGCTACACTGAAGCTTTCTTT.

V gene TRBV11-2 combines with J gene TRBJ1-6; D uncertain. The germline CDR1 and CDR2 sequences are SGHAT and FQNNGV. The CDR3 consists of 16 residues. V lost 6 bases to trimming and J lost 0 bases, with 12 bases between them. The CDR3 DNA is TGTGCCAGCAGATCCGCCCGGAGCTCCTATAATTCACCCCTCCACTTT. Translated, it gives CASRSARSSYNSPLHF.

The V and J genes are TRBV7-3 and TRBJ1-1, with D perhaps TRBD1 (5 bases). This CDR3 is built from 14 residues. V lost 6 bases and J lost 5, with 16 bases in between. Germline loops: CDR1 SGHTA, CDR2 FQGTGA. The CDR3 is CASSLGGSVTEAFF. As DNA, the CDR3 is TGTGCCAGCAGTTTGGGGGGTTCGGTGACTGAAGCTTTCTTT.

This clone was detected only a few times. CDR3 nucleotides: TGTGCCAGCAGCCCCCGGGCTAGGTATGGCTACACCTTC. Protein product: CASSPRARYGYTF. This chain uses TRBV7-2 with TRBJ1-2; D gene uncertain. The germline gives CDR1 SGHTA, CDR2 FQGNSA. V was shortened by 5 bases and J by 5 bases, with 12 bases between the two germline ends. CDR3 length: 13 amino acids.

The chain couples TRBV14 to TRBJ2-7; unclear D gene. V shed 2 bases and J shed 4 bases, with 15 bases lying between them. In germline, CDR1 is SGHDN, CDR2 FVKESK. This CDR3 has 15 amino acids. CDR3 loop: CASSQINVGRYEQYF. The CDR3 bases are TGTGCCAGCAGCCAAATCAACGTGGGCAGATACGAGCAGTACTTC. Full variable domain (rest looked up from reference TRBV14 and TRBJ2-7): EAGVTQFPSHSVIEKGQTVTLRCDPISGHDNLYWYRRVMGKEIKFLLHFVKESKQDESGMPNNRFLAERTGGTYSTLKVQPAELEDSGVYFCASSQINVGRYEQYFGPGTRLTVT.

The rearrangement links TRBV9 to TRBJ2-2; the match to TRBD2 covers 7 bases. The CDR3 is 17 residues long. V shed 0 bases and J 5 bases; nucleotides not matched to a gene: 10. In germline, CDR1 is SGDLS, CDR2 YYNGEE. The CDR3 bases are TGTGCCAGCAGCGTAGGCACGGCGGGGGACCTTACCGGGGAGCTGTTTTTT. It encodes CASSVGTAGDLTGELFF.

The chain links TRBV18 to TRBJ2-1; 8 bases are a match to TRBD1. The CDR3 contains 16 residues. V shed 0 bases, J shed 5 bases, and the junction held 6 bases outside the gene matches. From germline, CDR1 is KGHSH and CDR2 LQKENI. The CDR3 region is CASSPPRHRGNNEQFF. CDR3 coding DNA: TGTGCCAGCTCACCACCGCGGCACAGGGGGAACAATGAGCAGTTCTTC.

This chain uses TRBV9 with TRBJ1-2; D possibly corresponds to TRBD1 (5 bases). Between the trimmed V and J ends, which lost 5 bases and 3 bases, there was a span of 23 bases. Germline CDR1 SGDLS, CDR2 YYNGEE. The length of the CDR3 is 17 residues. CDR3 region: CASSEAALGVRDYGYTF. In nucleotides, the CDR3 is TGTGCCAGCAGTGAAGCCGCGTTGGGTGTCAGGGACTATGGCTACACCTTC.